This T cell receptor (beta chain) was obtained from a study of blood T cell repertoires in COVID-19. Across the study: Spain, Italy and the United States supplied samples that represented acute and convalescent COVID-19.

V lost 2 bases and J lost 5, with 15 bases in between. CDR3 length equals 15 residues. Germline V CDR1 and CDR2: SGHVS, FNYEAQ. Before being deemed recovered, Cohort 3 donors had two negative PCRs, clearance, or symptom resolution. Clones were sequenced by immunoSEQ multiplex PCR, and TCRdb holds only the in-frame ones, with some missing. The sample contains about 64,000 clones, more than 70% of which appear only once. This sequence joins TRBV7-6 and TRBJ1-1; possible D gene TRBD1, 5 bases. This clonotype was sampled from a woman aged 40 to 50 who had recovered from COVID-19. The material sequenced was PBMCs or T cells enriched from blood (not recorded which). The DNA for the CDR3 is TGTGCCAGCAGCTTAACCCAGGGAAGTTATACTGAAGCTTTCTTT. Translation gives CASSLTQGSYTEAFF.